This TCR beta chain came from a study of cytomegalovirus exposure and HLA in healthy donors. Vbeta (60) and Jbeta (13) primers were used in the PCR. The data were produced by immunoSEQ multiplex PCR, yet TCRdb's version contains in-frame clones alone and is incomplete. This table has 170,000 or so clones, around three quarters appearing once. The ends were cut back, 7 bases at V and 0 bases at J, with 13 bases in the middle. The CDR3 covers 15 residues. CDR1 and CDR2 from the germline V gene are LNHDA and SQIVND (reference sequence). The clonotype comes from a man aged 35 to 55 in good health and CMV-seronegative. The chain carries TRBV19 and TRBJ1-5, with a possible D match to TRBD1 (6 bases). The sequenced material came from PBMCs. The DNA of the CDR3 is TGTGCCAGTACAAAAACAGGGCTTAGCAATCAGCCCCAGCATTTT. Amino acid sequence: CASTKTGLSNQPQHF.